A single sample gave rise to the 22 T cell receptor beta chains below, sequenced in a study of T cell repertoires in cytomegalovirus infection. In TCRdb, the reads were re-called with MiXCR into one record per CDR3 protein. The sample has hundreds of thousands of distinct CDR3 sequences, about 42% seen once. Their target antigens are unknown. Sequences were derived from cultured PBMCs, sampled from culture after CMV antigen stimulation. These receptors came from a human donor in good health (CMV status not recorded). Some clones in this sample may be carry-over from other donors' samples.

The J gene is TRBJ2-7, the V gene TRBV7-8, with TRBD2 matching 8 bases. The CDR3 length is 15 residues. V shed 5 bases and J 4 bases; nucleotides not matched to a gene: 10. Germline V gives CDR1 SGHVS, CDR2 FQNEAQ. The CDR3, as DNA: TGTGCCAGCAGCCCACGAGTTCTAGCGGGTTACGAGCAGTACTTC. Amino acid sequence: CASSPRVLAGYEQYF.

This clonotype was seen a few times. This chain connects TRBV6-1 to TRBJ2-3; D is uncertain. V lost 3 bases to trimming and J lost 4 bases, with 5 bases between them. Germline V gene data show CDR1 as MNHNS and CDR2 as SASEGT. The CDR3 runs to 12 residues. CDR3 residues: CASSDFPDTQYF. DNA of the CDR3: TGTGCCAGCAGTGATTTTCCAGATACGCAGTATTTT.

The chain employs TRBV7-9 and TRBJ2-1, with 7 bases lining up with TRBD2. The CDR3 runs 14 residues. Germline lookup yields CDR1 SEHNR and CDR2 FQNEAQ (reference sequence). Trimming removed 5 bases from V and 7 bases from J; junction bases left unmatched: 8. CDR3 sequence (DNA): TGTGCCAGCAGCCAAGCGGGGATTGTGAATGAGCAGTTCTTC. It translates to CASSQAGIVNEQFF. The complete variable domain, with remaining parts taken from reference TRBV7-9 and TRBJ2-1, reads DTGVSQNPRHKITKRGQNVTFRCDPISEHNRLYWYRQTLGQGPEFLTYFQNEAQLEKSRLLSDRFSAERPKGSFSTLEIQRTEQGDSAMYLCASSQAGIVNEQFFGPGTRLTVL.

This clonotype was observed a few times. J is TRBJ2-3 and V is TRBV4-3, with 11 bases matching TRBD2. CDR1 is LGHNA and CDR2 is YSLEER in the germline V gene. This CDR3 has 16 residues. V dropped 0 bases and J dropped 5; count of bases not matched to a gene: 4. Here the CDR3 reads CASSQETSGTGDTQYF. As DNA, the CDR3 is TGCGCCAGCAGCCAAGAGACTAGCGGGACCGGAGATACGCAGTATTTT.

This chain uses TRBV7-2 with TRBJ2-7; 7 bases align to TRBD1. Germline CDR1 SGHTA, CDR2 FQGNSA. The CDR3 length is 14 residues. V was pared by 4 bases and J by 6 bases, with 9 bases of the junction left unmatched. The CDR3 loop reads CASSSQGFGGEQYF. CDR3 nucleotides: TGTGCCAGCAGCTCACAGGGGTTTGGGGGCGAGCAGTACTTC.

The chain recombines TRBV29-1 with TRBJ1-2; the D is unclear. This CDR3 contains 12 residues. V gave up 8 bases and J gave up 0 bases, with 10 bases separating them. The germline V gene has CDR1 SQVTM and CDR2 ANQGSEA. The CDR3 loop is CSSWGTNYGYTF. The CDR3 bases are TGCAGCTCTTGGGGAACTAACTATGGCTACACCTTC.

This clonotype was seen a few times. The chain joins TRBV10-3 to TRBJ2-1; 9 bases match TRBD2. Germline CDR1 and CDR2: ENHRY and SYGVKD. The V segment lost 10 bases and the J segment 4 bases; nucleotides outside the gene matches: 5. There are 13 residues in the CDR3. The CDR3 nucleotides are TGTGCCACAAGACTAGCGGAGTACAATGAGCAGTTCTTC. Protein sequence: CATRLAEYNEQFF.

This sequence joins TRBV6-1 and TRBJ1-1, with TRBD1 identical over 7 bases. The CDR3 runs 15 residues. V trimming: 6 bases; J trimming: 1 base; junction bases outside the gene matches: 8. The V gene's germline CDR1 is MNHNS and CDR2 SASEGT. CDR3 DNA: TGTGCCAGCAGCGCTGGGACAGCTCAGAACACTGAAGCTTTCTTT. The encoded protein is CASSAGTAQNTEAFF.

This chain links TRBV7-6 with TRBJ2-2; no definite D call. The CDR3 consists of 12 residues. Trimming removed 8 bases at V and 0 bases at J, with 4 bases between. The germline V gene has CDR1 SGHVS and CDR2 FNYEAQ. CDR3 residues: CASVSNTGELFF. The CDR3 nucleotides read TGTGCCAGCGTGTCGAACACCGGGGAGCTGTTTTTT.

This clonotype was observed a few times. The chain links TRBV7-6 to TRBJ2-3, with 8 bases identical to TRBD2. Germline CDR1 is SGHVS and CDR2 is FNYEAQ. The CDR3 totals 15 residues. J gave up 0 bases and V 6 bases, and 5 bases lay outside the gene matches. CDR3 in amino acids: CASRISGRSTDTQYF. As DNA, the CDR3 is TGTGCCAGCAGAATCAGCGGGAGAAGCACAGATACGCAGTATTTT.

This clonotype was observed a handful of times. The chain couples TRBV7-2 to TRBJ2-4, with 14 nucleotides matching TRBD2. The V gene's germline CDR1 is SGHTA and CDR2 FQGNSA. V dropped 5 bases and J dropped 5; count of bases not matched to a gene: 5. The CDR3 contains 16 residues. In nucleotides, the CDR3 is TGTGCCAGCAGCACCGGGACTAGCGGGGGCCAAAACATTCAGTACTTC. As protein: CASSTGTSGGQNIQYF.

This clonotype was picked up a small number of times. The chain couples TRBV12-3 or TRBV12-4 to TRBJ2-7, with no clear D. The CDR3 has 13 residues. V lost 1 base and J lost 0, with 4 bases in between. The CDR3 loop reads CASSLVNSYEQYF. CDR3 nucleotide sequence: TGTGCCAGCAGTTTAGTGAACTCCTACGAGCAGTACTTC.

The table lists this clonotype with a few counts. The rearrangement links TRBV27 to TRBJ2-2; perhaps D is TRBD1 or TRBD2 (5 bases each). The CDR3 totals 15 residues. The ends were cut back, 3 bases at V and 4 bases at J, with 12 bases in the middle. CDR1 MNHEY and CDR2 SMNVEV come from the germline V gene (reference sequence). CDR3: CASSFRDGLTGELFF. CDR3 nucleotide sequence: TGTGCCAGCAGTTTCCGGGACGGCCTCACCGGGGAGCTGTTTTTT.

This clonotype was observed a handful of times. This sequence joins TRBV7-2 and TRBJ1-2; TRBD1 aligns across 8 bases. The V gene's germline CDR1 is SGHTA and CDR2 FQGNSA. V gave up 5 bases and J gave up 4 bases; unmatched junction bases: 15. The CDR3 extends over 17 amino acids. Written as DNA, the CDR3 is TGTGCCAGCAGCCCTCAGGGCCAGGGGGCGGGGATCTATGGCTACACCTTC. Its protein is CASSPQGQGAGIYGYTF.

This clonotype was observed many times. This sequence joins TRBV7-2 and TRBJ2-3, with 7 bases matching TRBD2. The CDR3 has 14 amino acids. Trimming removed 5 bases from V and 9 bases from J; junction bases left unmatched: 11. Germline V gene sequence: CDR1 SGHTA, CDR2 FQGNSA. CDR3 in amino acids: CASSRTSAAGTQYF. The CDR3 DNA sequence: TGTGCCAGCAGCCGCACTAGCGCCGCGGGGACGCAGTATTTT.

This clonotype was found a few times. J is TRBJ2-2 and V is TRBV28, with a possible D match to TRBD2 (5 bases). The ends were cut back, 3 bases at V and 5 bases at J, with 10 bases in the middle. Germline V CDR1 and CDR2: MDHEN, SYDVKM. This CDR3 contains 14 residues. For the CDR3, the DNA is TGTGCCAGCAGTTTGGCTAGCCCTACCGGGGAGCTGTTTTTT. Its protein product is CASSLASPTGELFF.

The chain recombines TRBV7-2 with TRBJ1-4, with 7 bases lining up with TRBD1. The length of the CDR3 is 14 residues. Germline lookup yields CDR1 SGHTA and CDR2 FQGNSA. The trim removed 3 bases at V and 6 bases at J, leaving 4 bases unmatched. CDR3 region: CASSFSGGDEKLFF. CDR3 bases: TGTGCCAGCAGCTTCTCAGGGGGAGATGAAAAACTGTTTTTT.

This clonotype has only a few counts. This sequence joins TRBV12-3 or TRBV12-4 and TRBJ2-1; D perhaps matches TRBD2 (6 bases). V lost 3 bases, J lost 7 bases, and 7 bases lay in between. This CDR3 spans 12 amino acids. In DNA, the CDR3 is TGTGCCAGCAGTTTTGGGGGGAATGAGCAGTTCTTC. Its protein product is CASSFGGNEQFF.

This clonotype was recorded a few times. V and J are TRBV7-9 and TRBJ1-1, with a tentative D call TRBD1 (5 bases). V lost 5 bases, J lost 2 bases, and 18 bases lay in between. There are 16 residues in the CDR3. Germline lookup yields CDR1 SEHNR and CDR2 FQNEAQ (reference sequence). The CDR3 loop is CASSPAGRAINTEAFF. The CDR3 DNA reads as TGTGCCAGCAGCCCTGCGGGACGGGCGATCAACACTGAAGCTTTCTTT.

This clonotype was recorded many times. The chain is built from TRBV7-2 and TRBJ2-3; D uncertain. Looked up from germline, CDR1 is SGHTA and CDR2 is FQGNSA. This CDR3 contains 16 residues. V was pared by 5 bases and J by 4 bases, with 19 bases between. The CDR3 loop reads CASSLFPRPPPDTQYF. The CDR3 nucleotides read TGTGCCAGCAGCCTATTCCCCCGGCCCCCTCCAGATACGCAGTATTTT. The full variable domain, with the rest looked up from reference TRBV7-2 and TRBJ2-3, is GAGVSQSPSNKVTEKGKDVELRCDPISGHTALYWYRQSLGQGLEFLIYFQGNSAPDKSGLPSDRFSAERTGGSVSTLTIQRTQQEDSAVYLCASSLFPRPPPDTQYFGPGTRLTVL.

This sequence joins TRBV6-1 and TRBJ2-3; 7 bases line up with TRBD2. There are 15 residues in the CDR3. Trimming took 4 bases from V and 3 from J; bases not matched to a gene: 7. CDR1 is MNHNS, CDR2 SASEGT, per germline. This CDR3 reads CASSGRGVQTDTQYF. CDR3 nucleotides: TGTGCCAGCAGTGGCCGGGGGGTTCAGACAGATACGCAGTATTTT.

The genes are TRBV7-8 and TRBJ2-1; D uncertain. Looked up from germline, CDR1 is SGHVS and CDR2 is FQNEAQ. The V and J ends lost 6 bases and 0 bases respectively, with 9 bases between them. The CDR3 extends over 14 amino acids. This CDR3 reads CASSTRSSYNEQFF. CDR3 sequence (DNA): TGTGCCAGCAGTACCAGGAGCTCCTACAATGAGCAGTTCTTC.